These T cell receptor beta chains were read from a single sample in a study of blood T cells in healthy people across ages. TCRdb processed the 5' RACE reads anew with MiXCR; each CDR3 protein has one entry. The table shows some 1.4 million distinct CDR3 sequences, with 42% occurring only once. Material for sequencing was blood. The receptor source for this set is a woman between 18 and 29 years old in good health. Both conserved end residues are part of each CDR3. D genes are given only for firm matches. Clone size is stated in some rows and not others, as once, few, many or a class when expanded.

clone size	V gene	D gene	J gene	CDR3 DNA	CDR3 protein
-	TRBV18	TRBD2	TRBJ2-3	TGTGCCAGCTCACCAGCGAGGACTAGCGGTTACACTAGCACAGATACGCAGTATTTT	CASSPARTSGYTSTDTQYF
many	TRBV7-8	TRBD2	TRBJ2-3	TGTGCCAGCAGCTTCCCATCCCGAGCGGGAGCCCCCACAGATACGCAGTATTTT	CASSFPSRAGAPTDTQYF
-	TRBV14	-	TRBJ2-7	TGTGCCAGCAGCATGCAGACAGGCACCTACGAGCAGTACTTC	CASSMQTGTYEQYF
-	TRBV20-1	-	TRBJ1-2	TGCAGTGCTAGAGATGGGACGGCTTATGGCTACACCTTC	CSARDGTAYGYTF
-	TRBV20-1	-	TRBJ2-1	TGCAGTGCTATTGGGAGATGGGCCTCCTACAATGAGCAGTTCTTC	CSAIGRWASYNEQFF
many	TRBV29-1	-	TRBJ1-2	TGCAGCGTTGATACAATCGGGTCTAACTATGGCTACACCTTC	CSVDTIGSNYGYTF
-	TRBV6-6	-	TRBJ1-1	TGTGCCAGCAGTTACCAACAGGGCGCCACTGAAGCTTTCTTT	CASSYQQGATEAFF
-	TRBV12-5	-	TRBJ2-7	TGTGCTAGTGGTTTGACTGACGAGCAGTACTTC	CASGLTDEQYF
-	TRBV6-5	-	TRBJ2-4	TGTGCCAGCAGTTCCCGGGACACCGACGAGCACATTCAGTACTTC	CASSSRDTDEHIQYF
few	TRBV20-1	-	TRBJ2-5	TGCAGTGCCAGGGCAGCCCTGATCCAAGAGACCCAGTACTTC	CSARAALIQETQYF
few	TRBV7-2	TRBD1	TRBJ2-7	TGTGCCAGCAGCGAACGACAGGGTTCTAACTACGAGCAGTACTTC	CASSERQGSNYEQYF
few	TRBV2	TRBD2	TRBJ2-5	TGTGCCAGCAGTGAATGGGGACTAGCGACCCAAGAGACCCAGTACTTC	CASSEWGLATQETQYF
few	TRBV20-1	-	TRBJ1-6	TGCAGTGCTAGAGGTTTCCTGAGCTCCTATAATTCACCCCTCCACTTT	CSARGFLSSYNSPLHF
-	TRBV27	-	TRBJ1-4	TGTGCCAGCAGTCCCCGACAGGCAACTAATGAAAAACTGTTTTTT	CASSPRQATNEKLFF
-	TRBV18	-	TRBJ1-3	TGTGCCAGCTCACCAGAGCGGTGGAGTGCTGGAAACACCATATATTTT	CASSPERWSAGNTIYF
-	TRBV10-3	TRBD2	TRBJ2-1	TGTTCCATCAGTGAGTCCGGGAGGTTCCAGTTCTTC	CSISESGRFQFF
many	TRBV12-3/TRBV12-4	TRBD1	TRBJ1-1	TGTGCCAGCAGTTTAGGAGGGACAGCGAACACTGAAGCTTTCTTT	CASSLGGTANTEAFF
few	TRBV6-5	-	TRBJ2-3	TGTGCCAGCAGTTACTCGGCAGGGCACACAGATACGCAGTATTTT	CASSYSAGHTDTQYF
-	TRBV3-1	-	TRBJ2-1	TGTGCCAGCAGCCGGTGGCGCCAGGGCGATGAGCAGTTCTTC	CASSRWRQGDEQFF
few	TRBV5-1	TRBD1	TRBJ2-1	TGCGCCAGCAGCGACGGGACAGGGAGATACAATGAGCAGTTCTTC	CASSDGTGRYNEQFF
-	TRBV3-1	TRBD1	TRBJ2-1	TGTGCCAGCAGCCTATCCGAGACAGGGACGCGAGTAAGGGTCCAGTTCTTC	CASSLSETGTRVRVQFF
-	TRBV28	-	TRBJ1-2	TGTGCCAGCAGTTTCTCCGGGGGGCGCAACTATGGCTACACCTTC	CASSFSGGRNYGYTF
few	TRBV29-1	TRBD2	TRBJ2-1	TGCAGCGTTGAAGCGGGGGGGCCTCGGCAGTTCTTC	CSVEAGGPRQFF
few	TRBV7-9	TRBD1	TRBJ2-7	TGTGCCAGCAGCGAAAATCTGGGACAGACGAGCTCCTACGAGCAGTACTTC	CASSENLGQTSSYEQYF
-	TRBV24-1	TRBD2	TRBJ2-1	TGTGCCGGGGGGGGACTAGCGGGAGGATATGAGCAGTTCTTC	CAGGGLAGGYEQFF
-	TRBV12-3/TRBV12-4	-	TRBJ2-3	TGTGCCAGCAGTTCGATTTCGGCGGGGTTCACAGATACGCAGTATTTT	CASSSISAGFTDTQYF
-	TRBV27	-	TRBJ2-5	TGTGCCAGCAGTGGGTTAAAACAAACTCAGAGCTCCTACAATGAGCAGTACTTC	CASSGLKQTQSSYNEQYF
-	TRBV2	-	TRBJ2-1	TGTGCCAGCAGTCCTGGACGGTATGAGCAGTTCTTC	CASSPGRYEQFF
few	TRBV28	TRBD1	TRBJ2-7	TGTGCCAGCAGAGGGACGGACAGGCGCTCCTACGAGCAGTACTTC	CASRGTDRRSYEQYF